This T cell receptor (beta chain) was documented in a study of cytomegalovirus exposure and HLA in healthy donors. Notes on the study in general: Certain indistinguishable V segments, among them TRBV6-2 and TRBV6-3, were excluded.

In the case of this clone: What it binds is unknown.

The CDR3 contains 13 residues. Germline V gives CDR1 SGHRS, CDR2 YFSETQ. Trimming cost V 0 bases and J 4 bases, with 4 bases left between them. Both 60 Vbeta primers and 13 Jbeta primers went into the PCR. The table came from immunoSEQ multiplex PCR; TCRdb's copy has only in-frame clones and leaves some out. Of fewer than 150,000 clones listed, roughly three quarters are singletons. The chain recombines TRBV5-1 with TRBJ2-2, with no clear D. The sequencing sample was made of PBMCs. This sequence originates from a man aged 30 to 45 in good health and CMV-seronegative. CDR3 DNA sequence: TGCGCCAGCAGCTTGGCCGGCACCGGGGAGCTGTTTTTT. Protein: CASSLAGTGELFF.